The following is a T cell receptor (beta chain) sequence with its context. Its specificity is unknown. Clones were sequenced by immunoSEQ multiplex PCR, and TCRdb holds only the in-frame ones, with some missing. The sample records over 800,000 clones, 92% being singletons. This specimen belongs to a study of shared clonotypes between healthy human individuals. Across the whole study: Per-donor plates numbered three CD4 naive, three CD4 memory, two CD8 naive and one CD8 memory. The study's findings and limits: Compared with memory subsets, naive subsets generally had larger estimated richness. Sharing across a handful of donors was seen in about 5% of naive CD4 clonotypes.

The naive CD8 population came from CD45RO-negative cells selected for CCR7, without terminally differentiated effector memory CD45RA+ cells. Germline CDR1 and CDR2: ENHRY and SYGVKD. The CDR3 is made up of 15 amino acids. V lost 8 bases and J lost 0; bases outside the gene matches: 7. The clonotype originates from a man aged 25 to 45 in good health. Sequenced material: naive CD8+ T cells sorted from blood. The genes are TRBV10-3 and TRBJ2-3, with 8 bases identical to TRBD2. The CDR3 nucleotides are TGTGCCATCGCCATAGCGGGACGTAGCACAGATACGCAGTATTTT. Translating gives CAIAIAGRSTDTQYF.